These T cell receptor beta chains were read from a single sample in a study of breast tumors, draining lymph nodes, adjacent tissues. MiXCR, applied by TCRdb to the multiplex PCR reads, yields one record per CDR3 protein. This table holds 150,000 to 200,000 distinct CDR3 sequences, around a third found once. The specimen was axillary lymph node tissue. The origin of the receptors is a female donor with breast cancer. Some clones in this sample may be carry-over from other donors' samples. Both conserved end residues are trimmed from each CDR3. Fields, in order: D gene, V gene, CDR3 protein. The D gene is left open where the match is weak.

D gene: TRBD2; V gene: TRBV7-6; CDR3 protein: ASSPRGTSGPGDTQY
D gene: -; V gene: TRBV9; CDR3 protein: ASSAEIPYEQY
D gene: TRBD1; V gene: TRBV24-1; CDR3 protein: ATRDRVDEQY
D gene: -; V gene: TRBV2; CDR3 protein: ASSFRDPGELF
D gene: -; V gene: TRBV4-1; CDR3 protein: ASSPSLRQGVIDWGTGELF
D gene: -; V gene: TRBV3-2; CDR3 protein: ASSPGLAVNTGELF
D gene: TRBD2; V gene: TRBV5-1; CDR3 protein: ASRDGTSGGEQF
D gene: TRBD2; V gene: TRBV11-2; CDR3 protein: ASSLGGGTENEQF
D gene: -; V gene: TRBV6-6; CDR3 protein: ASTSSKRVYEKLF
D gene: TRBD1; V gene: TRBV3-1; CDR3 protein: ASSQGTGALGELF
D gene: -; V gene: TRBV7-7; CDR3 protein: ASSLGRGTQY
D gene: TRBD2; V gene: TRBV4-3; CDR3 protein: ASSQDLAGGSYEQY
D gene: -; V gene: TRBV12-3/TRBV12-4; CDR3 protein: ASAPYGRAQH
D gene: -; V gene: TRBV5-4; CDR3 protein: ASSQITQGAYEQY
D gene: TRBD2; V gene: TRBV20-1; CDR3 protein: SAKQPGLAETQY
D gene: TRBD1; V gene: TRBV6-2/TRBV6-3; CDR3 protein: ASSWGGTGDYEQY
D gene: -; V gene: TRBV2; CDR3 protein: ASSEASPESGTQY
D gene: -; V gene: TRBV7-8; CDR3 protein: ASSPRTQANYGYT
D gene: TRBD2; V gene: TRBV7-2; CDR3 protein: ASNPGLAGGKAQETQY
D gene: -; V gene: TRBV4-1; CDR3 protein: ASRTDPSSYEQY
D gene: TRBD2; V gene: TRBV11-2; CDR3 protein: ASSDVAGLDNGELF
D gene: -; V gene: TRBV20-1; CDR3 protein: SASASTDTQY
D gene: TRBD2; V gene: TRBV7-9; CDR3 protein: ASSLGGGGPASTGELF
D gene: TRBD1; V gene: TRBV6-1; CDR3 protein: ASTGTGRVHEQF
D gene: TRBD1; V gene: TRBV18; CDR3 protein: ASSPGTGMDYGYT
D gene: -; V gene: TRBV6-5; CDR3 protein: ASTYQRTTDTQY
D gene: TRBD2; V gene: TRBV6-5; CDR3 protein: ASSYSSSGAYEQY
D gene: TRBD1; V gene: TRBV28; CDR3 protein: ASRDRGPNQPQH
D gene: TRBD1; V gene: TRBV5-1; CDR3 protein: ASSFGTGGPAEQY
D gene: -; V gene: TRBV19; CDR3 protein: ASSIRTASGETQY
D gene: -; V gene: TRBV19; CDR3 protein: ASSEPYSNQPQH
D gene: TRBD2; V gene: TRBV20-1; CDR3 protein: SARVPWTSGSSYNEQF
D gene: -; V gene: TRBV30; CDR3 protein: AWSGTYLGPQH
D gene: -; V gene: TRBV4-1; CDR3 protein: ASSQDRGVEKLF
D gene: TRBD1; V gene: TRBV7-3; CDR3 protein: ASSSTGDDEQF
D gene: TRBD1; V gene: TRBV30; CDR3 protein: AWSSTGVQETQY
D gene: -; V gene: TRBV27; CDR3 protein: ASSLRDRILEQY
D gene: -; V gene: TRBV2; CDR3 protein: ASSEYREVGYT
D gene: -; V gene: TRBV12-3/TRBV12-4; CDR3 protein: ASRLADTQY
D gene: TRBD2; V gene: TRBV20-1; CDR3 protein: SARTSGRGETQY
D gene: -; V gene: TRBV7-2; CDR3 protein: ASSLTLPDNYGYT
D gene: TRBD1; V gene: TRBV20-1; CDR3 protein: SARDRGQGYGYT
D gene: -; V gene: TRBV30; CDR3 protein: AWSRPGGNQPQH
D gene: -; V gene: TRBV6-5; CDR3 protein: ASSYQGFNEQY
D gene: -; V gene: TRBV12-5; CDR3 protein: ASGFPIYWDSTSYEQY
D gene: -; V gene: TRBV20-1; CDR3 protein: SARDGNDYGYTIY
D gene: -; V gene: TRBV12-3/TRBV12-4; CDR3 protein: ASSGRARKLF
D gene: -; V gene: TRBV18; CDR3 protein: ASSPGWADTQY
D gene: TRBD1; V gene: TRBV7-9; CDR3 protein: ASSEYTGDQPQH
D gene: -; V gene: TRBV6-1; CDR3 protein: ASSGPGARTDTQY
D gene: TRBD2; V gene: TRBV20-1; CDR3 protein: SASPGLAWETQY
D gene: -; V gene: TRBV20-1; CDR3 protein: SAFTPTNEKLF
D gene: TRBD2; V gene: TRBV7-9; CDR3 protein: ASSSGGIAKNIQH
D gene: TRBD2; V gene: TRBV7-2; CDR3 protein: ASSGLAGTQETQY